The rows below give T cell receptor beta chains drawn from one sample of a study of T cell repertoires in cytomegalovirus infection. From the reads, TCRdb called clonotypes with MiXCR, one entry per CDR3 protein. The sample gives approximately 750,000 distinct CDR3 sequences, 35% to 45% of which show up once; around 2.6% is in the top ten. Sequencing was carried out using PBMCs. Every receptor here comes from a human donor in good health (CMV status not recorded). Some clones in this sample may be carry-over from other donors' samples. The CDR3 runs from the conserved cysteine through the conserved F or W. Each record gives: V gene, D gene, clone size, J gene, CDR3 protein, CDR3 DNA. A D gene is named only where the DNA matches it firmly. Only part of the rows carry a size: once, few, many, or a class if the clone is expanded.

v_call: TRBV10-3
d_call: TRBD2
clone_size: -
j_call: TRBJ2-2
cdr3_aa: CATKRGLARGTGELFF
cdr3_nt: TGTGCCACCAAAAGAGGACTAGCGAGAGGCACCGGGGAGCTGTTTTTT

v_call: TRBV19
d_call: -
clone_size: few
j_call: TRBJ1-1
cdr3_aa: CASSMGNAEAFF
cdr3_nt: TGTGCCAGTAGTATGGGAAACGCTGAAGCTTTCTTT

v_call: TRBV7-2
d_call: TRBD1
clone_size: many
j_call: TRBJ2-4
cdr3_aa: CASTHQGARGKNIQYF
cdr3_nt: TGTGCCAGCACCCATCAGGGGGCGCGGGGCAAAAACATTCAGTACTTC

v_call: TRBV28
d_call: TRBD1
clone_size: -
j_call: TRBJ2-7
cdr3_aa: CASATRDRDSYEQYF
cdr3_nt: TGTGCCAGCGCCACCCGGGACAGGGACTCCTACGAGCAGTACTTC

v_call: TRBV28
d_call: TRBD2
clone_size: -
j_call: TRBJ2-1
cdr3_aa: CASSVAGNEQFF
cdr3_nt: TGTGCCAGCAGTGTAGCGGGAAATGAGCAGTTCTTC

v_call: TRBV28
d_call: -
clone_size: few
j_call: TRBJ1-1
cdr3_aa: CASHYGPEAFF
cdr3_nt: TGTGCCAGCCACTATGGACCAGAAGCTTTCTTT

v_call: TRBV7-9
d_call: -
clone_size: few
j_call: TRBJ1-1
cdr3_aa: CASSLTAVYTEAFF
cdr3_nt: TGTGCCAGCAGCTTGACAGCCGTATACACTGAAGCTTTCTTT

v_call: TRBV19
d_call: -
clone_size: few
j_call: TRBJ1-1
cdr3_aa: CASGPAGRAFF
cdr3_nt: TGTGCCAGTGGACCGGCTGGTCGAGCTTTCTTT

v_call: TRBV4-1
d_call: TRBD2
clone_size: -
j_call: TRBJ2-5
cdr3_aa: CASSQDMLAGGNQETQYF
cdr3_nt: TGTGCCAGCAGCCAAGATATGCTAGCGGGGGGGAACCAAGAGACCCAGTACTTC

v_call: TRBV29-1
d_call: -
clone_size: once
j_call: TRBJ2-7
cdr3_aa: CSASDSGPYEQYF
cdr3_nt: TGCAGCGCATCGGACAGTGGGCCCTACGAGCAGTACTTC

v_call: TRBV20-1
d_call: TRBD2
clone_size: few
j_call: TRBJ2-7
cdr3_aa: CSAPLASGGSSYEQYF
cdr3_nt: TGCAGTGCCCCGCTCGCTAGCGGGGGGTCTTCCTACGAGCAGTACTTC

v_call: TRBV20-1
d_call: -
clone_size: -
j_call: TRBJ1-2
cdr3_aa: CSARGFGGYTF
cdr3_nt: TGCAGTGCTAGAGGATTTGGAGGCTACACCTTC

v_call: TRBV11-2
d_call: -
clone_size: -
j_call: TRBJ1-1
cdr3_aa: CASSLDRGSATEACF
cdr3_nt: TGTGCCAGCAGCTTAGACAGGGGTAGTGCCACGGAAGCTTGCTTT

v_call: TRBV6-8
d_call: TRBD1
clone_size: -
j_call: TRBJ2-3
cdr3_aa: CASSGQGTDTQYF
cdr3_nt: TGTGCCAGCAGCGGACAGGGCACAGATACGCAGTATTTT

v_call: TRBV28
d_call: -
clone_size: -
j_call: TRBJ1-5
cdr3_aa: CASLQGHQPQHF
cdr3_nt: TGTGCCAGTCTTCAGGGTCATCAGCCCCAGCATTTT

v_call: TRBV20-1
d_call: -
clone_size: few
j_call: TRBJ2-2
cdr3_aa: CSAMETGGDGELFF
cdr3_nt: TGCAGTGCAATGGAGACAGGCGGGGACGGGGAGCTGTTTTTT

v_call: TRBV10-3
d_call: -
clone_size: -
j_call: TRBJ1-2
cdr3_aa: CAISADGYGYTF
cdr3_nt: TGTGCCATCAGCGCAGACGGCTATGGCTACACCTTC

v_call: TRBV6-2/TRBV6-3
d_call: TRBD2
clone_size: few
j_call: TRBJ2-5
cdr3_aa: CASTTSVETQYF
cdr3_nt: TGTGCCAGCACAACTAGCGTGGAGACCCAGTACTTC

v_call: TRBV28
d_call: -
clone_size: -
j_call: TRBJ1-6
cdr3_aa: CASSTLGQTIHF
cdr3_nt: TGTGCCAGCAGCACCCTCGGGCAGACCATCCACTTT

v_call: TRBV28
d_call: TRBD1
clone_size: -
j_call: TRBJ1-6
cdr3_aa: CASARMTGENSPLHF
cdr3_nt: TGTGCCAGTGCCAGAATGACAGGGGAAAATTCACCCCTCCACTTT

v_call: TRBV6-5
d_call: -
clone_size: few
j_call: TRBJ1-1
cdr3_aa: CASSYSSSSGTEAFF
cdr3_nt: TGTGCCAGCAGTTACTCGTCCAGCTCCGGCACTGAAGCTTTCTTT

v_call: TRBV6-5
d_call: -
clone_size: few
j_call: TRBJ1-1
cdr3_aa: CASYSGQRNTEAFF
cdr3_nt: TGTGCCAGTTACTCAGGGCAACGGAACACTGAAGCTTTCTTT

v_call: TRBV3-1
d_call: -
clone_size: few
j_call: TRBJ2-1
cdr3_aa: CASSRPGRYEQFF
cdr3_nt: TGTGCCAGCAGTCGGCCGGGCCGCTATGAGCAGTTCTTC

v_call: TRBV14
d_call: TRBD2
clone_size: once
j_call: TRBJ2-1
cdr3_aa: CASSQPGLARPNEQFF
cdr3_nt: TGTGCCAGCAGCCAACCCGGACTAGCCCGCCCCAATGAGCAGTTCTTC

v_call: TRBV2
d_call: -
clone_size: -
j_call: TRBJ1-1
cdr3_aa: CASRMALEAFF
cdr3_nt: TGTGCCAGCAGAATGGCCCTTGAAGCTTTCTTT

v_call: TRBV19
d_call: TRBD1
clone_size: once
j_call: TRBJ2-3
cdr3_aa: CASSEGQLGTDTQYF
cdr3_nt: TGTGCCAGTAGCGAGGGACAGCTAGGCACAGATACGCAGTATTTT

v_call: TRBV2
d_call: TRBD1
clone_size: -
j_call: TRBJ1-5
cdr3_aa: CASRQDRANQPQHF
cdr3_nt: TGTGCCAGCAGGCAGGACAGGGCAAATCAGCCCCAGCATTTT

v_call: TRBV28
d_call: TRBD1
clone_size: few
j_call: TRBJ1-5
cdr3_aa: CASSLWGQGYQPQHF
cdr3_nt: TGTGCCAGCAGTTTATGGGGACAGGGGTATCAGCCCCAGCATTTT

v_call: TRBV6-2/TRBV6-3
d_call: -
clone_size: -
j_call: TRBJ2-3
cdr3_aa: CASSYSGPDTQYF
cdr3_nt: TGTGCCAGCAGTTACTCGGGGCCAGATACGCAGTATTTT

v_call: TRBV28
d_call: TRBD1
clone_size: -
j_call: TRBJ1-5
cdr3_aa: CASSLARGFYSNQPQHF
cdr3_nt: TGTGCCAGCAGTTTAGCCAGGGGGTTCTACAGCAATCAGCCCCAGCATTTT

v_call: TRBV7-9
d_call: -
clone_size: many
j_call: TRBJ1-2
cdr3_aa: CASSSFSNNYGYTF
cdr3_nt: TGTGCCAGCAGCTCATTCAGCAATAACTATGGCTACACCTTC

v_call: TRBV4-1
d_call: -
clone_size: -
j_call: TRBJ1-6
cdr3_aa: CASRPAVDSPLHF
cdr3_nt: TGCGCCAGCCGCCCTGCCGTCGATTCACCCCTCCACTTT

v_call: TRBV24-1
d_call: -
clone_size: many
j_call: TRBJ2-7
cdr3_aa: CATSDLRRKVYEQYF
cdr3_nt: TGTGCCACCAGTGATTTGAGGAGGAAGGTATACGAGCAGTACTTC

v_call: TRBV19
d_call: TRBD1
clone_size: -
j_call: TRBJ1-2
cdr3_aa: CASSIPRTGNSEGYTF
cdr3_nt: TGTGCCAGTAGTATTCCCAGGACAGGGAATAGTGAAGGCTACACCTTC

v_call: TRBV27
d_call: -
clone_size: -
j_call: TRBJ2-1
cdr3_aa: CASSFIVPGRRGDEQFF
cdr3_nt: TGTGCCAGCAGTTTTATAGTCCCGGGGCGAAGGGGGGATGAGCAGTTCTTC

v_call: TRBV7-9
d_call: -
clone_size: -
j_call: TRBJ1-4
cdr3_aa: CASSLRLGVGTNEKLFF
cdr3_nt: TGTGCCAGCAGCTTACGTTTGGGAGTTGGGACTAATGAAAAACTGTTTTTT

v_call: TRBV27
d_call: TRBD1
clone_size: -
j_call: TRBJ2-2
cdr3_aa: CASGQGGTGELFF
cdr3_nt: TGTGCCAGTGGACAGGGGGGTACCGGGGAGCTGTTTTTT

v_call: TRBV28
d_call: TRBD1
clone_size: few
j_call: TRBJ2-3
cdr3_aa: CASSLWGQGRKADTQYF
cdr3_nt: TGTGCCAGCAGTTTATGGGGACAGGGTCGGAAAGCAGATACGCAGTATTTT

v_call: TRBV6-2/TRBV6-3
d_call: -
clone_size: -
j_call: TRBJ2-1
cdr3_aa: CASSYGGLRNEQFF
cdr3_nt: TGTGCCAGCAGTTACGGGGGGTTGAGAAATGAGCAGTTCTTC

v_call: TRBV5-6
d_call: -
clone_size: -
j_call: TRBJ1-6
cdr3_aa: CASSDRKQGGNSPLHF
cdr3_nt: TGTGCCAGCAGCGACAGGAAACAGGGAGGAAATTCACCCCTCCACTTT

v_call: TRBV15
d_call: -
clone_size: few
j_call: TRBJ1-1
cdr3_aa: CATSRVGDIRFF
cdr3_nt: TGTGCCACCAGCAGAGTCGGCGACATCAGGTTCTTT

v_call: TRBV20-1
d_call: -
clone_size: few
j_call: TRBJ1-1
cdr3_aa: CSARVPGMNTEAFF
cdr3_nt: TGCAGTGCTAGAGTGCCAGGGATGAATACTGAAGCTTTCTTT

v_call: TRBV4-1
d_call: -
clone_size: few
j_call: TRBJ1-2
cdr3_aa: CASSQVREVNYGYTF
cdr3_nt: TGCGCCAGCAGCCAAGTTCGGGAGGTTAACTATGGCTACACCTTC

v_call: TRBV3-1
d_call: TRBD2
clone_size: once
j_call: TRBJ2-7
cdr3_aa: CASSQRLAGVEQYF
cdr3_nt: TGTGCCAGCAGCCAACGACTAGCGGGAGTCGAGCAGTACTTC

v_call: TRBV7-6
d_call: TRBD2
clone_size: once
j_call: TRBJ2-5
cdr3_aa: CASSVLAGGHQETQYF
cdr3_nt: TGTGCCAGCAGCGTACTAGCGGGGGGCCATCAAGAGACCCAGTACTTC

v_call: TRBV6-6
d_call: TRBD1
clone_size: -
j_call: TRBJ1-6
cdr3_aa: CASSYAGQGVRSPLYF
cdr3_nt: TGTGCCAGCAGTTACGCTGGACAGGGGGTGAGGTCACCCCTCTACTTT

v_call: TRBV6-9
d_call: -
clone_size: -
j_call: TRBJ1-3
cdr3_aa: CASSYRRQASGNTIYF
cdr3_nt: TGTGCCAGCAGTTACCGACGACAAGCCTCTGGAAACACCATATATTTT

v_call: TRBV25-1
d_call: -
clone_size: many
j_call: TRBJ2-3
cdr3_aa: CASSVGGDTDTQYF
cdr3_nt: TGTGCCAGCAGTGTAGGGGGGGACACAGATACGCAGTATTTT

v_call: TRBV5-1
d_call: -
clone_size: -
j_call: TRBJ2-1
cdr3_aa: CASSLPWDYNEQFF
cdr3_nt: TGCGCCAGCAGCTTGCCATGGGATTACAATGAGCAGTTCTTC

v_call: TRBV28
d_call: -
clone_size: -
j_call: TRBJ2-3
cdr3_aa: CASSFSPSDTQYF
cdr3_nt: TGTGCCAGCAGTTTTTCCCCCTCAGATACGCAGTATTTT

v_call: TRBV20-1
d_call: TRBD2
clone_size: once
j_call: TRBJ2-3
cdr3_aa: CSARDHLAGGLGDTQYF
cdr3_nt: TGCAGTGCTAGAGATCACCTAGCGGGAGGGCTAGGAGATACGCAGTATTTT